The 22 T cell receptor beta chains below were found in one sample sequenced in a study of breast tumors, draining lymph nodes, adjacent tissues (dated by TCRdb to 2016 to 2018). The axillary draining lymph nodes of breast cancer patients were the source of the lymph node samples. Libraries were made using multiplex PCR. For sequencing, an Illumina HiSeq 2000 was employed. Through fastp at Q25 and MiXCR, TCRdb rebuilt clones from the public reads, retaining in-frame beta chains. Rows with one shared CDR3 protein collapse into an entry with the most common genes and DNA. The sample table contains about 230,000 distinct CDR3 sequences; only one count was recorded for approximately 31% of them. Of the sample, around 1.5% is held by the ten largest clones. The sample consisted of axillary lymph node tissue. Every receptor here comes from a female donor with breast cancer. Some clones in this sample may be carry-over from other donors' samples.

In this sample, this clonotype turned up many times. The gene calls are TRBV10-3 and TRBJ2-1; unclear D gene. The CDR3 sequence is 12 residues long. The germline CDR1 and CDR2 sequences are ENHRY and SYGVKD. V was cut by 6 bases and J by 10 bases, with 13 bases left in between. CDR3 region: CAISRSDREQFF. The CDR3 DNA follows: TGTGCCATCAGCCGCTCCGATCGGGAGCAGTTCTTC.

The V gene is TRBV19, the J gene TRBJ2-7; possible D gene TRBD2, 5 bases. The CDR3 is made up of 12 amino acids. V lost 7 bases, J lost 5 bases, and 12 bases lay in between. Germline CDR1 and CDR2: LNHDA and SQIVND (reference sequence). The chain's CDR3 is CASTSTGNEQYF. DNA for the CDR3: TGTGCCAGTACCTCGACGGGAAACGAGCAGTACTTC.

Turning to this clonotype: A much larger clonotype is one base distant, so this may be a read error. The conserved phenylalanine or tryptophan normally closing the CDR3 is absent here, so this likely arose from a read error. The CDR3 reads CASSDPGTGEYEQYL. CDR3 DNA sequence: TGTGCCAGCAGTGACCCCGGGACAGGGGAATACGAGCAGTACCTC. The chain uses TRBV28 and TRBJ2-7, with 10 positions matching TRBD1. Losses at the gene ends were 5 bases for V and 4 bases for J; bases not matched to a gene: 8. The CDR3 has 15 amino acids. Germline values: CDR1 MDHEN, CDR2 SYDVKM.

V usage is TRBV28 and J usage is TRBJ2-1; 7 bases map to TRBD2. Losses at the gene ends were 2 bases for V and 5 bases for J; bases not matched to a gene: 9. Germline values: CDR1 MDHEN, CDR2 SYDVKM. The CDR3 extends over 16 amino acids. The CDR3 sequence is CASSLPLGGGHNEQFF. The CDR3 region has the DNA TGTGCCAGCAGTTTACCCCTTGGGGGAGGGCACAATGAGCAGTTCTTC.

The chain combines TRBV19 with TRBJ2-3; 9 bases agree with TRBD2. The germline CDR1 and CDR2 sequences are LNHDA and SQIVND (reference sequence). V shed 3 bases and J 2 bases; nucleotides not matched to a gene: 3. The CDR3 consists of 15 residues. The CDR3 sequence: CASSMTSGVTDTQYF. CDR3 nucleotides: TGTGCCAGTAGTATGACTAGCGGAGTCACAGATACGCAGTATTTT.

At least ten counts were recorded for this clonotype. The chain recombines TRBV29-1 with TRBJ1-4, with a possible D match to TRBD1 (5 bases). V lost 4 bases and J lost 8, with 14 bases in between. This CDR3 is 13 amino acids long. CDR1 and CDR2 from the germline V gene are SQVTM and ANQGSEA. CDR3 in amino acids: CSVGGGEREKLFF. CDR3 nucleotide sequence: TGCAGCGTTGGGGGGGGGGAGAGGGAAAAACTGTTTTTT.

Comments on this clonotype: Being one base from a much bigger clone, this may be a read error. This sequence joins TRBV20-1 and TRBJ2-2; TRBD1 or TRBD2 may be the D gene (5 bases each). This CDR3 comprises 13 residues. Germline-derived CDR1 and CDR2 are DFQATT and SNEGSKA (reference sequence). In DNA, the CDR3 is TGCAGTGCCCCAGGGATCGGACCCGGGGAGCTGCTTTTT. Its protein is CSAPGIGPGELLF.

This clonotype appeared many times. The V call is TRBV4-1, the J call TRBJ2-7; TRBD2 aligns across 12 bases. Germline CDR1 is MGHRA and CDR2 is YSYEKL. Losses at the gene ends were 3 bases for V and 7 bases for J; bases not matched to a gene: 4. The CDR3 runs to 14 residues. DNA of the CDR3: TGCGCCAGCAGCCAGGCTAGCGGGAGGGGAGAGCAGTACTTC. It specifies CASSQASGRGEQYF.

The table lists this clonotype with many counts. This rearrangement joins TRBV20-1 to TRBJ1-3; 10 bases are shared with TRBD1. Germline trimming cut 0 bases from V and 4 bases from J; bases unmatched to any gene: 6. Germline CDR1 and CDR2: DFQATT and SNEGSKA (reference sequence). This CDR3 region has 16 residues. Here the CDR3 reads CSARDRGTGVGNTIYF. CDR3 bases: TGCAGTGCTAGAGATCGCGGGACAGGGGTCGGAAACACCATATATTTT.

The chain uses TRBV7-2 and TRBJ2-5; D might be TRBD2 (5 bases). Looked up from germline, CDR1 is SGHTA and CDR2 is FQGNSA. Trimming took off 1 base at V and 9 bases at J, with 15 bases between the two ends. The CDR3 has 14 amino acids. The CDR3, as DNA: TGTGCCAGCAGCTTAGTGGTCTATACGGAGGCCCAGTACTTC. Translating it yields CASSLVVYTEAQYF.

This clonotype was seen ten or more times. V is TRBV7-9 and J is TRBJ2-5, with 9 bases matching TRBD2. This CDR3 has 14 residues. V lost 6 bases, J lost 4 bases, and 6 bases stayed unmatched. In germline, CDR1 is SEHNR, CDR2 FQNEAQ (reference sequence). The CDR3 DNA follows: TGTGCCAGCAGGCGTAGCGGGAGAGGAGAGACCCAGTACTTC. This sequence encodes CASRRSGRGETQYF.

The rearrangement joins TRBV12-3 or TRBV12-4 to TRBJ2-1, with 11 bases lining up with TRBD2. With 6 bases clipped from V and 9 bases from J, the junction kept 7 bases outside the gene matches. The CDR3 runs 14 residues. CDR3 region: CASSSLAGGPEQFF. The DNA for the CDR3 is TGTGCCAGCAGCAGCCTAGCGGGAGGTCCTGAGCAGTTCTTC.

This clonotype was detected only a few times. A much bigger clone sits one base away, suggesting this may be a read error. The V gene is TRBV5-6, the J gene TRBJ2-7; the D gene is possibly TRBD1 (5 bases). The CDR3 runs to 14 residues. Germline values: CDR1 SGHDT, CDR2 YYEEEE. V shed 5 bases and J shed 0 bases, with 12 bases lying between them. DNA of the CDR3: TGTGCCAGCAGTCAGACACAGGCCTCCTACGAGCAGTACTTC. Translated: CASSQTQASYEQYF.

The V call is TRBV7-2, the J call TRBJ2-5; 14 bases fit TRBD2. J was trimmed by 0 bases and V by 6 bases; bases with no gene match: 12. Germline V gives CDR1 SGHTA, CDR2 FQGNSA. The CDR3 spans 19 residues. CDR3 coding DNA: TGTGCCAGCAGATCTACCGGGACTAGCGGGGGCCGTGACCAAGAGACCCAGTACTTC. Protein sequence: CASRSTGTSGGRDQETQYF.

This clonotype was seen a handful of times. This chain joins TRBV5-1 and TRBJ1-5; the D gene is possibly TRBD1 (5 bases). The CDR3 is made up of 14 amino acids. Germline V gene sequence: CDR1 SGHRS, CDR2 YFSETQ. Trimming cost V 0 bases and J 10 bases, with 14 bases left between them. DNA for the CDR3: TGCGCCAGCAGCTTGGAACAGGTTAGGAACCCCCAGCATTTT. This codes for CASSLEQVRNPQHF.

On this clonotype: This may arise from a read error, as a much more abundant clone is one base away. This sequence joins TRBV20-1 and TRBJ2-5; 8 bases agree with TRBD2. CDR1 DFQATT and CDR2 SNEGSKA come from the germline V gene (reference sequence). V shed 5 bases, J shed 2 bases, and the junction held 13 bases outside the gene matches. The length of the CDR3 is 16 residues. CDR3 protein: CSAFPEGSGTQETQYF. The CDR3 DNA follows: TGCAGTGCTTTTCCTGAGGGTAGCGGGACTCAAGAGACCCAGTACTTC.

Notes on this clonotype: The junction does not match germline at one end; this may be a read error. J is TRBJ2-5 and V is TRBV7-3; weak D call: TRBD2 (6 bases). CDR3 length equals 13 residues. CDR1 is SGHTA and CDR2 is FQGTGA in the germline V gene. The DNA of the CDR3 is TGTGCCAGCGGCTTGGCGGGGACGGGGACCCAGTACTTC. This gives the protein CASGLAGTGTQYF.

This clonotype came up many times. The chain uses TRBV3-1 and TRBJ1-6, with no clear D. The CDR3 length is 15 residues. The V gene lost 5 bases and the J gene lost 7 bases, with 15 bases spanning the gap. Germline V gives CDR1 LGHDT, CDR2 YNNKEL (reference sequence). The DNA for the CDR3 is TGTGCCAGCAGCTTACAAGTAGGGCCAAATTCACCCCTCCACTTT. Translating it yields CASSLQVGPNSPLHF.

CDR3 in amino acids: CASSDSTGCEQYV. CDR3 coding DNA: TGTGCCAGCAGTGACTCGACAGGCTGCGAGCAGTACGTC. This sequence joins TRBV6-4 and TRBJ2-7; a weak D match, TRBD1 (6 bases). CDR3 size: 13 residues. Germline lookup yields CDR1 MRHNA and CDR2 SNTAGT. The V end lost 0 bases, the J end lost 6 bases, and 9 bases lay between the germline ends.

This clonotype was recorded a few times. The chain combines TRBV28 with TRBJ2-7; TRBD2 agrees at 7 bases. V lost 0 bases, J lost 3 bases, and 14 bases stayed unmatched. This CDR3 region has 18 residues. Per germline, CDR1 MDHEN and CDR2 SYDVKM. This CDR3 is CASSLWDMGGGPDYEQYF. The CDR3 DNA follows: TGTGCCAGCAGTTTATGGGATATGGGGGGAGGGCCTGACTACGAGCAGTACTTC. Complete variable domain (other parts from reference TRBV28 and TRBJ2-7): DVKVTQSSRYLVKRTGEKVFLECVQDMDHENMFWYRQDPGLGLRLIYFSYDVKMKEKGDIPEGYSVSREKKERFSLILESASTNQTSMYLCASSLWDMGGGPDYEQYFGPGTRLTVT.

This chain uses TRBV5-1 with TRBJ2-5; maybe TRBD2 (6 bases). Germline V CDR1 and CDR2: SGHRS, YFSETQ. The CDR3 runs 14 residues. Trimming took off 5 bases at V and 8 bases at J, with 19 bases between the two ends. The CDR3, as DNA: TGCGCCAGCAGTTGGTTGGGGAGGCGTGACACCCAGTACTTC. It codes for CASSWLGRRDTQYF.

In regard to this clonotype: The final CDR3 position lacks the conserved phenylalanine or tryptophan, pointing to a likely read error. This sequence joins TRBV20-1 and TRBJ1-1, with TRBD1 matching 8 bases. The CDR3 is 13 amino acids. Germline CDR1 reads DFQATT; CDR2 reads SNEGSKA (reference sequence). V was clipped by 6 bases and J by 1 base; unmatched bases: 4. CDR3 amino acids: CSAPGQGNTEAFV. DNA of the CDR3: TGCAGTGCCCCAGGACAGGGGAACACTGAAGCTTTCGTT.